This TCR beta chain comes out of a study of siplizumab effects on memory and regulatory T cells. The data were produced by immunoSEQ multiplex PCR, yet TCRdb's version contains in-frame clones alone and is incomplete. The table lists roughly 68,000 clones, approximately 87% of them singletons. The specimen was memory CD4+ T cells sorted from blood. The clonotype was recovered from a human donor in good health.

For the CDR3, the DNA is TGTGCCAGCAGCCCACGGACAGGAAAAAACACTGAAGCTTTCTTT. It encodes CASSPRTGKNTEAFF. The rearrangement uses TRBV5-4 and TRBJ1-1, with TRBD1 matching over 7 bases. Germline lookup yields CDR1 SGHNT and CDR2 YYREEE (reference sequence). This CDR3 has 15 amino acids. The V segment lost 4 bases and the J segment 2 bases; nucleotides outside the gene matches: 8. The full variable domain, completed using reference TRBV5-4 and TRBJ1-1, is ETGVTQSPTHLIKTRGQQVTLRCSSQSGHNTVSWYQQALGQGPQFIFQYYREEENGRGNFPPRFSGLQFPNYSSELNVNALELDDSALYLCASSPRTGKNTEAFFGQGTRLTVV.